A selection of T cell receptor beta chains follows, all from one sample in a study of long-term antiretroviral therapy in people with HIV. The table came from immunoSEQ multiplex PCR; TCRdb's copy has only in-frame clones and leaves some out. The sample lists approximately 17,000 clones; around 77% were seen once. The sample was unsorted PBMCs, taken roughly 2.2 years before starting antiretroviral therapy. The receptors here all came from a young man with HIV. CDR3s include the opening cysteine and the closing phenylalanine or tryptophan. Size values are once, few and many counts, or a class for expanded clones, and some rows have none.

len	v_gene	abundance	j_gene	CDR3aa
13	TRBV9	.	TRBJ1-1	CASTRGAGTEAFF
12	TRBV2	.	TRBJ2-2	CASTLNTGELFF
13	TRBV5-1	.	TRBJ2-7	CASSNSQGAEQYF
12	TRBV10-3	few	TRBJ1-2	CAISHRDRGYTF
14	TRBV10-3	.	TRBJ2-1	CAINGGEAGNEQFF
15	TRBV18	.	TRBJ1-1	CASSPGRIENTEAFF
14	TRBV10-2	.	TRBJ1-3	CASTVTSSGNTIYF
14	TRBV19	once	TRBJ1-1	CASSIAKQGARAFF
14	TRBV30	.	TRBJ1-4	CAWSPGGTNEKLFF
12	TRBV6-6	.	TRBJ2-1	CASSPRTNEQFF
14	TRBV4-3	.	TRBJ2-7	CASSSGTASYEQYF
18	TRBV9	.	TRBJ2-1	CASSVEGILAGNYNEQFF
14	TRBV18	.	TRBJ2-5	CASSPPSVGETQYF
15	TRBV6-5	once	TRBJ2-2	CATGRAPKGTRELFF
13	TRBV29-1	.	TRBJ2-2	CSVDYRGTGELFF
10	TRBV2	medium-sized	TRBJ2-7	CASNVGEQYF
16	TRBV10-2	.	TRBJ2-5	CALTKEREGLQETQYF
14	TRBV7-2	.	TRBJ1-4	CASSLAGGERKLFF
15	TRBV7-3	.	TRBJ2-2	CASSLGGPGTGELFF
13	TRBV5-1	.	TRBJ2-3	CASRRDLTDTQYF
13	TRBV11-3	.	TRBJ2-7	CASSLEEELQQYF
14	TRBV7-9	few	TRBJ1-5	CASRIRAANQPQHF
14	TRBV5-6	.	TRBJ2-5	CASSLPRTEETQYF
14	TRBV7-3	few	TRBJ2-7	CASSLERPNYEQYF
14	TRBV7-9	.	TRBJ1-4	CASSPQGSREKLFF
14	TRBV27	.	TRBJ2-1	CASSLNVRANEQFF
15	TRBV9	few	TRBJ1-2	CASSVDQGPNYGYTF
16	TRBV14	.	TRBJ2-5	CASSPIITGGGETQYF